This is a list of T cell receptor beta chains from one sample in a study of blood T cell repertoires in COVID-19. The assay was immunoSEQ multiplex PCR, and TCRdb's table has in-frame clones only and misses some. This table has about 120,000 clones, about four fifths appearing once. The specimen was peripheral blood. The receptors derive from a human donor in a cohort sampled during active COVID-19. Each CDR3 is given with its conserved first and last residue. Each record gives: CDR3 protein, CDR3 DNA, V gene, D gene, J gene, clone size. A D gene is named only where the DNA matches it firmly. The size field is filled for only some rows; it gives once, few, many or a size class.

CDR3 protein: CASSFGTGSSPLHF
CDR3 DNA: TGTGCCAGCAGCTTCGGGACAGGGAGTTCACCCCTCCACTTT
V gene: TRBV5-6
D gene: TRBD1
J gene: TRBJ1-6
clone size: once

CDR3 protein: CASSLTSNGELFF
CDR3 DNA: TGTGCCAGCAGCTTAACGAGTAACGGGGAGCTGTTTTTT
V gene: TRBV7-8
D gene: .
J gene: TRBJ2-2
clone size: .

CDR3 protein: CASSSTGANTYEQYF
CDR3 DNA: TGTGCCAGCAGCTCGACAGGGGCCAATACCTACGAGCAGTACTTC
V gene: TRBV7-9
D gene: TRBD1
J gene: TRBJ2-7
clone size: .

CDR3 protein: CASSLRVGGELFF
CDR3 DNA: TGTGCCAGCAGCTTGCGGGTTGGCGGGGAGCTGTTTTTT
V gene: TRBV5-6
D gene: .
J gene: TRBJ2-2
clone size: once

CDR3 protein: CATQGGMLNTEAFF
CDR3 DNA: TGTGCCACCCAGGGCGGAATGCTGAACACTGAAGCTTTCTTT
V gene: TRBV19
D gene: .
J gene: TRBJ1-1
clone size: .

CDR3 protein: CASSSRLAGESSYEQYF
CDR3 DNA: TGTGCCAGTAGTAGTAGACTAGCGGGAGAAAGCTCCTACGAGCAGTACTTC
V gene: TRBV19
D gene: TRBD2
J gene: TRBJ2-7
clone size: once

CDR3 protein: CATSRDSRQSYEQYF
CDR3 DNA: TGTGCCACCAGCAGAGATTCCAGACAGTCCTACGAGCAGTACTTC
V gene: TRBV15
D gene: .
J gene: TRBJ2-7
clone size: .

CDR3 protein: CASSGRNQPQHF
CDR3 DNA: TGTGCCAGCAGTGGGAGGAATCAGCCCCAGCATTTT
V gene: TRBV6-4
D gene: .
J gene: TRBJ1-5
clone size: .

CDR3 protein: CASSLAGKEGEQYF
CDR3 DNA: TGCGCCAGCAGCTTGGCCGGCAAGGAGGGGGAGCAGTACTTC
V gene: TRBV5-1
D gene: .
J gene: TRBJ2-7
clone size: once

CDR3 protein: CASSKPDSLSSYEQYF
CDR3 DNA: TGTGCCAGCAGTAAACCGGACAGTCTCTCCTCCTACGAGCAGTACTTC
V gene: TRBV6-2/TRBV6-3
D gene: .
J gene: TRBJ2-7
clone size: few

CDR3 protein: CASSPTGYSNQPQHF
CDR3 DNA: TGTGCCAGCAGCCCCACGGGATATAGCAATCAGCCCCAGCATTTT
V gene: TRBV7-6
D gene: .
J gene: TRBJ1-5
clone size: .

CDR3 protein: CASRGSMEGMGAFF
CDR3 DNA: TGTGCCAGTCGGGGGAGTATGGAGGGTATGGGAGCTTTCTTT
V gene: TRBV19
D gene: .
J gene: TRBJ1-1
clone size: .

CDR3 protein: CASSRRVNTDTQYF
CDR3 DNA: TGTGCCAGCAGTCGCAGGGTGAACACAGATACGCAGTATTTT
V gene: TRBV6-5
D gene: .
J gene: TRBJ2-3
clone size: .

CDR3 protein: CASSQGRLYEQYF
CDR3 DNA: TGCGCCAGCAGCCAAGGACGACTCTACGAGCAGTACTTC
V gene: TRBV4-3
D gene: .
J gene: TRBJ2-7
clone size: .

CDR3 protein: CASSGLRGANVLTF
CDR3 DNA: TGTGCCAGCAGTGGGCTTCGTGGGGCCAACGTCCTGACTTTC
V gene: TRBV6-2/TRBV6-3
D gene: .
J gene: TRBJ2-6
clone size: .

CDR3 protein: CASSPEQGSYGYTF
CDR3 DNA: TGTGCCAGCAGCCCTGAACAGGGATCCTATGGCTACACCTTC
V gene: TRBV7-2
D gene: .
J gene: TRBJ1-2
clone size: .

CDR3 protein: CASSAGLAVETQYF
CDR3 DNA: TGTGCCAGCAGCGCGGGACTAGCGGTGGAGACCCAGTACTTC
V gene: TRBV9
D gene: TRBD2
J gene: TRBJ2-5
clone size: .

CDR3 protein: CAWSSGQGTGGELFF
CDR3 DNA: TGTGCCTGGAGTTCGGGACAGGGAACGGGCGGGGAGCTGTTTTTT
V gene: TRBV30
D gene: TRBD1
J gene: TRBJ2-2
clone size: .

CDR3 protein: CASSPRRDRWTEAFF
CDR3 DNA: TGTGCCAGCTCACCCCGGCGGGACAGGTGGACTGAAGCTTTCTTT
V gene: TRBV18
D gene: TRBD1
J gene: TRBJ1-1
clone size: few

CDR3 protein: CASSSKTSNEQFF
CDR3 DNA: TGCGCCAGCAGCTCAAAGACTAGCAATGAGCAGTTCTTC
V gene: TRBV4-3
D gene: .
J gene: TRBJ2-1
clone size: .

CDR3 protein: CAWSRKGLGVRETQYF
CDR3 DNA: TGTGCCTGGAGTCGCAAGGGACTAGGGGTGAGGGAGACCCAGTACTTC
V gene: TRBV30
D gene: TRBD2
J gene: TRBJ2-5
clone size: .

CDR3 protein: CASSTGTSGSRNEQFF
CDR3 DNA: TGTGCCAGCAGCACCGGGACTAGCGGGAGTAGGAATGAGCAGTTCTTC
V gene: TRBV7-2
D gene: TRBD2
J gene: TRBJ2-1
clone size: .

CDR3 protein: CASSVAERETSTDTQYF
CDR3 DNA: TGTGCCAGCAGCGTAGCTGAGCGGGAGACAAGCACAGATACGCAGTATTTT
V gene: TRBV9
D gene: TRBD2
J gene: TRBJ2-3
clone size: .

CDR3 protein: CAASTLGGTEAFF
CDR3 DNA: TGTGCCGCTAGCACGCTGGGTGGCACTGAAGCTTTCTTT
V gene: TRBV7-9
D gene: .
J gene: TRBJ1-1
clone size: .

CDR3 protein: CASSSPPGQNTGELFF
CDR3 DNA: TGTGCCAGCAGTTCCCCGCCAGGGCAGAACACCGGGGAGCTGTTTTTT
V gene: TRBV6-2/TRBV6-3
D gene: .
J gene: TRBJ2-2
clone size: few

CDR3 protein: CASSLVGVNTEAFF
CDR3 DNA: TGCGCCAGCAGCTTGGTGGGAGTGAACACTGAAGCTTTCTTT
V gene: TRBV5-1
D gene: .
J gene: TRBJ1-1
clone size: few

CDR3 protein: CASSEQGKGNTIYF
CDR3 DNA: TGCGCCAGCAGCGAGCAGGGGAAAGGAAACACCATATATTTT
V gene: TRBV5-1
D gene: .
J gene: TRBJ1-3
clone size: .

CDR3 protein: CASSLTPWTNPQGYTF
CDR3 DNA: TGTGCCAGCAGCTTAACCCCTTGGACAAATCCGCAGGGCTACACCTTC
V gene: TRBV7-3
D gene: .
J gene: TRBJ1-2
clone size: .

CDR3 protein: CASSPLPASSNTGELFF
CDR3 DNA: TGTGCCAGCTCACCACTCCCCGCCAGTTCGAACACCGGGGAGCTGTTTTTT
V gene: TRBV18
D gene: .
J gene: TRBJ2-2
clone size: .

CDR3 protein: CSVEGDRSYEQYF
CDR3 DNA: TGCAGCGTTGAAGGGGACAGGAGTTACGAGCAGTACTTC
V gene: TRBV29-1
D gene: TRBD1
J gene: TRBJ2-7
clone size: .

CDR3 protein: CASSFSNTYNSPLHF
CDR3 DNA: TGTGCCAGCAGCTTTAGCAATACCTATAATTCACCCCTCCACTTT
V gene: TRBV7-9
D gene: .
J gene: TRBJ1-6
clone size: .

CDR3 protein: CASRPGGETQYF
CDR3 DNA: TGTGCCAGCAGACCGGGGGGGGAGACCCAGTACTTC
V gene: TRBV12-3/TRBV12-4
D gene: TRBD2
J gene: TRBJ2-5
clone size: .

CDR3 protein: CASSPSGAMNTEAFF
CDR3 DNA: TGCGCCAGCAGCCCCTCAGGGGCCATGAACACTGAAGCTTTCTTT
V gene: TRBV5-1
D gene: .
J gene: TRBJ1-1
clone size: .

CDR3 protein: CASSRMTGGRTEAFF
CDR3 DNA: TGTGCCAGCAGTCGAATGACAGGGGGACGTACTGAAGCTTTCTTT
V gene: TRBV27
D gene: TRBD1
J gene: TRBJ1-1
clone size: .

CDR3 protein: CASSEVGESPYTF
CDR3 DNA: TGTGCCAGCAGTGAAGTTGGGGAGTCCCCGTACACCTTC
V gene: TRBV6-1
D gene: .
J gene: TRBJ1-2
clone size: .

CDR3 protein: CASSLVDVRNTGELFF
CDR3 DNA: TGTGCCAGCAGCTTGGTCGATGTTAGAAACACCGGGGAGCTGTTTTTT
V gene: TRBV5-6
D gene: .
J gene: TRBJ2-2
clone size: .

CDR3 protein: CASSPGQGGETQYF
CDR3 DNA: TGTGCCAGCTCACCGGGACAGGGCGGAGAGACCCAGTACTTC
V gene: TRBV18
D gene: TRBD1
J gene: TRBJ2-5
clone size: .

CDR3 protein: CASSHPLRGPSSYEQYF
CDR3 DNA: TGTGCCAGCAGCCACCCTTTGCGGGGGCCGAGCTCCTACGAGCAGTACTTC
V gene: TRBV11-3
D gene: .
J gene: TRBJ2-7
clone size: .

CDR3 protein: CASNGGGLNTEAFF
CDR3 DNA: TGCGCCAGCAATGGGGGGGGCCTTAACACTGAAGCTTTCTTT
V gene: TRBV5-1
D gene: .
J gene: TRBJ1-1
clone size: .

CDR3 protein: CASTPGQVYMNTEAFF
CDR3 DNA: TGTGCCAGTACTCCGGGACAGGTATACATGAACACTGAAGCTTTCTTT
V gene: TRBV19
D gene: TRBD1
J gene: TRBJ1-1
clone size: .

CDR3 protein: CASSISYRGLAGKSFLQETQYF
CDR3 DNA: TGTGCCAGTAGTATTAGTTATCGGGGACTAGCGGGAAAGTCCTTCCTCCAAGAGACCCAGTACTTC
V gene: TRBV19
D gene: TRBD2
J gene: TRBJ2-5
clone size: once

CDR3 protein: CASSLQGTFTSDTQYF
CDR3 DNA: TGTGCCAGCAGCCTGCAAGGGACTTTTACTTCGGATACGCAGTATTTT
V gene: TRBV5-6
D gene: .
J gene: TRBJ2-3
clone size: once

CDR3 protein: CASSPTGGRENEQFF
CDR3 DNA: TGCGCCAGCAGTCCTACAGGGGGCAGGGAAAATGAGCAGTTCTTC
V gene: TRBV5-1
D gene: TRBD1
J gene: TRBJ2-1
clone size: once

CDR3 protein: CASSKELGVYEQYF
CDR3 DNA: TGTGCCAGCAGCAAAGAGCTGGGAGTCTACGAGCAGTACTTC
V gene: TRBV21-1
D gene: .
J gene: TRBJ2-7
clone size: few

CDR3 protein: CASSLGGTGGNTEAFF
CDR3 DNA: TGCGCCAGCAGCTTGGGCGGGACAGGGGGCAACACTGAAGCTTTCTTT
V gene: TRBV5-1
D gene: TRBD1
J gene: TRBJ1-1
clone size: .

CDR3 protein: CASSDRDRRTQETQYF
CDR3 DNA: TGTGCCAGCAGCGATCGGGACAGACGAACCCAAGAGACCCAGTACTTC
V gene: TRBV7-6
D gene: TRBD1
J gene: TRBJ2-5
clone size: .

CDR3 protein: CASSPSRQGFIQYF
CDR3 DNA: TGTGCCAGCAGCCCTTCTCGACAGGGTTTCATTCAGTACTTC
V gene: TRBV7-2
D gene: TRBD1
J gene: TRBJ2-4
clone size: .

CDR3 protein: CASGQGFSQETQYF
CDR3 DNA: TGTGCCAGCGGACAGGGATTTTCCCAAGAGACCCAGTACTTC
V gene: TRBV2
D gene: TRBD1
J gene: TRBJ2-5
clone size: .

CDR3 protein: CASSIFFNQPQHF
CDR3 DNA: TGTGCCAGTAGTATCTTTTTCAATCAGCCCCAGCATTTT
V gene: TRBV19
D gene: .
J gene: TRBJ1-5
clone size: .

CDR3 protein: CASNNAGAGNSPLHF
CDR3 DNA: TGTGCCAGCAACAACGCAGGGGCAGGCAATTCACCCCTCCACTTT
V gene: TRBV28
D gene: .
J gene: TRBJ1-6
clone size: .

CDR3 protein: CASSLSSGIYNEQFF
CDR3 DNA: TGTGCCAGCAGTTTAAGCAGCGGGATTTACAATGAGCAGTTCTTC
V gene: TRBV28
D gene: TRBD2
J gene: TRBJ2-1
clone size: .

CDR3 protein: CASSLAQGAREQYF
CDR3 DNA: TGTGCCAGCAGCTTAGCACAGGGGGCGCGGGAGCAGTACTTC
V gene: TRBV7-9
D gene: TRBD1
J gene: TRBJ2-7
clone size: .

CDR3 protein: CASSGGTGVSETDTQYF
CDR3 DNA: TGTGCCAGCAGCGGAGGGACAGGGGTCAGTGAAACAGATACGCAGTATTTT
V gene: TRBV9
D gene: TRBD1
J gene: TRBJ2-3
clone size: few

CDR3 protein: CASSESGQGTSPLHF
CDR3 DNA: TGTGCCAGCAGTGAATCAGGGCAGGGAACCTCACCCCTCCACTTT
V gene: TRBV6-1
D gene: .
J gene: TRBJ1-6
clone size: many

CDR3 protein: CATSDWTGGLGTDTQYF
CDR3 DNA: TGTGCCACCAGTGATTGGACCGGGGGGCTCGGCACAGATACGCAGTATTTT
V gene: TRBV24-1
D gene: .
J gene: TRBJ2-3
clone size: .

CDR3 protein: CASIEGGLGQETQYF
CDR3 DNA: TGTGCCAGCATCGAGGGGGGGCTAGGGCAAGAGACCCAGTACTTC
V gene: TRBV2
D gene: .
J gene: TRBJ2-5
clone size: .

CDR3 protein: CASVRMGPRADRLRETQYF
CDR3 DNA: TGTGCCAGCGTAAGGATGGGGCCTCGCGCCGACAGGTTACGAGAGACCCAGTACTTC
V gene: TRBV21-1
D gene: .
J gene: TRBJ2-5
clone size: .